These T cell receptor beta chains were read from a single sample in a study of T-cell reconstitution after alpha-beta-depleted transplantation in children. TCRdb passed the PCR reads through MiXCR, listing each CDR3 protein once. Found here are a few hundred thousand distinct CDR3 sequences, roughly a quarter of them singletons; the top ten hold less than 40%. Here the sequenced sample was PBMCs, taken before TCRalphabeta/CD19-depleted stem cell transplant. These receptors were taken from a boy less than two years old with Wiskott-Aldrich syndrome, due to receive a stem cell transplant. The CDR3 runs from the conserved cysteine through the conserved F or W. The order of the fields is D gene, V gene, J gene, CDR3 length, clone size, CDR3 protein, CDR3 DNA. A D gene is named only where the DNA matches it firmly. For some rows the clone size is stated as once, few or many, or as a class when expanded; others skip it.

d_call: TRBD1
v_call: TRBV5-1
j_call: TRBJ2-3
cdr3_length: 13
clone_size: few
cdr3_aa: CASTPQGADTQYF
cdr3_nt: TGCGCCAGCACCCCTCAGGGGGCAGATACGCAGTATTTT

d_call: TRBD1
v_call: TRBV10-3
j_call: TRBJ2-7
cdr3_length: 15
clone_size: .
cdr3_aa: CAIREYGTDYYEQYF
cdr3_nt: TGTGCCATCAGAGAATACGGGACAGATTACTACGAGCAGTACTTC

d_call: TRBD2
v_call: TRBV6-6
j_call: TRBJ2-7
cdr3_length: 13
clone_size: few
cdr3_aa: CASSYEREREQYF
cdr3_nt: TGTGCCAGCAGTTACGAGCGGGAGCGAGAGCAGTACTTC

d_call: .
v_call: TRBV6-2/TRBV6-3
j_call: TRBJ2-7
cdr3_length: 12
clone_size: .
cdr3_aa: CASSYAYYEQYF
cdr3_nt: TGTGCCAGCAGTTACGCCTACTACGAGCAGTACTTC

d_call: TRBD2
v_call: TRBV12-3/TRBV12-4
j_call: TRBJ2-2
cdr3_length: 16
clone_size: few
cdr3_aa: CASSWGLAENTGELFF
cdr3_nt: TGTGCCAGCAGTTGGGGACTAGCTGAGAACACCGGGGAGCTGTTTTTT

d_call: TRBD2
v_call: TRBV27
j_call: TRBJ2-1
cdr3_length: 13
clone_size: .
cdr3_aa: CASLAGTYNEQFF
cdr3_nt: TGTGCCAGCTTAGCGGGAACCTACAATGAGCAGTTCTTC

d_call: .
v_call: TRBV5-1
j_call: TRBJ2-1
cdr3_length: 12
clone_size: .
cdr3_aa: CASSFLGEEQFF
cdr3_nt: TGCGCCAGCAGCTTCCTAGGGGAGGAGCAGTTCTTC

d_call: .
v_call: TRBV5-1
j_call: TRBJ2-1
cdr3_length: 14
clone_size: .
cdr3_aa: CASSFGRSYNEQFF
cdr3_nt: TGCGCCAGCAGCTTCGGCAGGTCGTACAATGAGCAGTTCTTC

d_call: .
v_call: TRBV5-1
j_call: TRBJ1-1
cdr3_length: 18
clone_size: .
cdr3_aa: CASSAKRKIKGGEGEAFF
cdr3_nt: TGCGCCAGCAGCGCGAAGAGGAAGATTAAGGGTGGCGAGGGTGAAGCTTTCTTT

d_call: TRBD2
v_call: TRBV7-2
j_call: TRBJ2-3
cdr3_length: 15
clone_size: few
cdr3_aa: CASSFSGRDKDTQYF
cdr3_nt: TGTGCCAGCAGCTTTAGCGGGAGGGATAAAGATACGCAGTATTTT

d_call: .
v_call: TRBV5-5
j_call: TRBJ2-7
cdr3_length: 14
clone_size: few
cdr3_aa: CASSRQLIAYEQYF
cdr3_nt: TGTGCCAGCAGCCGACAGTTGATAGCCTACGAGCAGTACTTC

d_call: TRBD2
v_call: TRBV7-8
j_call: TRBJ2-7
cdr3_length: 20
clone_size: few
cdr3_aa: CASSLSVLIGTSGKGYEQYF
cdr3_nt: TGTGCCAGCAGCTTATCTGTTTTGATAGGGACTAGCGGGAAGGGGTACGAGCAGTACTTC

d_call: TRBD2
v_call: TRBV10-3
j_call: TRBJ2-1
cdr3_length: 13
clone_size: few
cdr3_aa: CAISPGGWNEQFF
cdr3_nt: TGTGCCATCAGCCCGGGGGGGTGGAATGAGCAGTTCTTC

d_call: .
v_call: TRBV12-3/TRBV12-4
j_call: TRBJ2-5
cdr3_length: 13
clone_size: few
cdr3_aa: CASAGVTGETQYF
cdr3_nt: TGTGCCAGCGCAGGGGTAACAGGGGAGACCCAGTACTTC

d_call: TRBD1
v_call: TRBV7-2
j_call: TRBJ1-6
cdr3_length: 18
clone_size: few
cdr3_aa: CASSLAGQGASYNSPLHF
cdr3_nt: TGTGCCAGCAGCTTAGCGGGACAGGGGGCCTCCTATAATTCACCCCTCCACTTT

d_call: TRBD1
v_call: TRBV9
j_call: TRBJ2-2
cdr3_length: 15
clone_size: few
cdr3_aa: CASSVEGTGTGELFF
cdr3_nt: TGTGCCAGCAGCGTAGAGGGGACAGGGACCGGGGAGCTGTTTTTT

d_call: .
v_call: TRBV5-5
j_call: TRBJ2-5
cdr3_length: 17
clone_size: .
cdr3_aa: CASSLIVVGQGQETQYF
cdr3_nt: TGTGCCAGCAGCTTAATCGTGGTGGGGCAGGGCCAAGAGACCCAGTACTTC

d_call: .
v_call: TRBV5-6
j_call: TRBJ2-4
cdr3_length: 13
clone_size: .
cdr3_aa: CASSPGTGDIQYF
cdr3_nt: TGTGCCAGCAGCCCAGGGACGGGAGACATTCAGTACTTC

d_call: .
v_call: TRBV5-1
j_call: TRBJ2-2
cdr3_length: 15
clone_size: .
cdr3_aa: CASSFRQGPTGELFF
cdr3_nt: TGCGCCAGCAGCTTCCGGCAGGGACCCACCGGGGAGCTGTTTTTT

d_call: .
v_call: TRBV29-1
j_call: TRBJ2-1
cdr3_length: 15
clone_size: .
cdr3_aa: CSVSARLSSYNEQFF
cdr3_nt: TGCAGCGTTTCCGCCCGGTTGAGCTCCTACAATGAGCAGTTCTTC

d_call: .
v_call: TRBV20-1
j_call: TRBJ1-2
cdr3_length: 12
clone_size: .
cdr3_aa: CSASVGDYGYTF
cdr3_nt: TGCAGTGCTAGTGTAGGGGACTATGGCTACACCTTC

d_call: .
v_call: TRBV9
j_call: TRBJ2-1
cdr3_length: 14
clone_size: few
cdr3_aa: CASSVDRGGNEQFF
cdr3_nt: TGTGCCAGCAGCGTAGATCGTGGGGGGAATGAGCAGTTCTTC

d_call: .
v_call: TRBV12-3/TRBV12-4
j_call: TRBJ1-2
cdr3_length: 15
clone_size: few
cdr3_aa: CASSAGTALNYGYTF
cdr3_nt: TGTGCCAGCAGCGCCGGGACGGCCCTTAACTATGGCTACACCTTC

d_call: .
v_call: TRBV3-1
j_call: TRBJ1-2
cdr3_length: 18
clone_size: .
cdr3_aa: CASSPIVGGLSLNYGYTF
cdr3_nt: TGTGCCAGCAGCCCCATCGTCGGGGGTCTAAGCCTCAACTATGGCTACACCTTC

d_call: .
v_call: TRBV2
j_call: TRBJ2-6
cdr3_length: 16
clone_size: once
cdr3_aa: CASRGKTVKGANVLTF
cdr3_nt: TGTGCCAGCAGGGGGAAGACAGTCAAGGGGGCCAACGTCCTGACTTTC

d_call: .
v_call: TRBV12-3/TRBV12-4
j_call: TRBJ1-3
cdr3_length: 13
clone_size: few
cdr3_aa: CASSWAAGNTIYF
cdr3_nt: TGTGCCAGCAGTTGGGCCGCAGGAAACACCATATATTTT

d_call: .
v_call: TRBV12-3/TRBV12-4
j_call: TRBJ2-5
cdr3_length: 12
clone_size: once
cdr3_aa: CASSFLRAAQYF
cdr3_nt: TGTGCCAGCAGTTTTTTAAGGGCGGCACAGTACTTC

d_call: TRBD2
v_call: TRBV29-1
j_call: TRBJ2-3
cdr3_length: 15
clone_size: few
cdr3_aa: CSVYLSGRAPDTQYF
cdr3_nt: TGCAGCGTTTATCTTAGCGGGAGGGCCCCAGATACGCAGTATTTT

d_call: .
v_call: TRBV28
j_call: TRBJ2-7
cdr3_length: 15
clone_size: .
cdr3_aa: CASSFGGPQSYEQYF
cdr3_nt: TGTGCCAGCAGTTTTGGGGGCCCTCAATCCTACGAGCAGTACTTC

d_call: TRBD1
v_call: TRBV7-8
j_call: TRBJ1-2
cdr3_length: 15
clone_size: few
cdr3_aa: CASSLGTGRRNGYTF
cdr3_nt: TGTGCCAGCAGCCTAGGGACAGGGCGGAGGAATGGCTACACCTTC

d_call: TRBD2
v_call: TRBV7-6
j_call: TRBJ2-5
cdr3_length: 18
clone_size: .
cdr3_aa: CASSLRSAGGRAWETQYF
cdr3_nt: TGTGCCAGCAGCTTAAGATCGGCGGGAGGCCGCGCATGGGAGACCCAGTACTTC

d_call: .
v_call: TRBV20-1
j_call: TRBJ1-4
cdr3_length: 15
clone_size: few
cdr3_aa: CSARDMATGNEKLFF
cdr3_nt: TGCAGTGCTAGAGATATGGCAACCGGTAATGAAAAACTGTTTTTT

d_call: TRBD2
v_call: TRBV4-2
j_call: TRBJ2-1
cdr3_length: 16
clone_size: few
cdr3_aa: CASSHLAGSSYNEQFF
cdr3_nt: TGTGCCAGCAGCCACCTAGCGGGGAGCTCCTACAATGAGCAGTTCTTC

d_call: TRBD1
v_call: TRBV28
j_call: TRBJ1-6
cdr3_length: 14
clone_size: .
cdr3_aa: CASSPRDRYSPLHF
cdr3_nt: TGTGCCAGCAGCCCACGGGACAGATATTCACCCCTCCACTTT

d_call: .
v_call: TRBV11-2
j_call: TRBJ1-1
cdr3_length: 15
clone_size: .
cdr3_aa: CASSLGQTMNTEAFF
cdr3_nt: TGTGCCAGCAGCTTAGGACAGACTATGAACACTGAAGCTTTCTTT

d_call: .
v_call: TRBV7-2
j_call: TRBJ2-2
cdr3_length: 15
clone_size: .
cdr3_aa: CASSLLRYETGELFF
cdr3_nt: TGTGCCAGCAGCTTACTTCGGTACGAGACCGGGGAGCTGTTTTTT

d_call: TRBD2
v_call: TRBV5-1
j_call: TRBJ2-7
cdr3_length: 15
clone_size: .
cdr3_aa: CASSLEGTRVYEQYF
cdr3_nt: TGCGCCAGCAGCTTGGAAGGGACTAGGGTCTACGAGCAGTACTTC

d_call: .
v_call: TRBV20-1
j_call: TRBJ2-5
cdr3_length: 14
clone_size: once
cdr3_aa: CSVPALGLRGTQYF
cdr3_nt: TGCAGTGTCCCGGCTCTAGGGCTTAGGGGGACCCAGTACTTC

d_call: TRBD2
v_call: TRBV5-1
j_call: TRBJ2-5
cdr3_length: 15
clone_size: few
cdr3_aa: CASSYGGLAGETQYF
cdr3_nt: TGCGCCAGCAGCTACGGGGGACTAGCGGGCGAGACCCAGTACTTC

d_call: .
v_call: TRBV19
j_call: TRBJ2-1
cdr3_length: 14
clone_size: .
cdr3_aa: CASSPSKAGNEQFF
cdr3_nt: TGTGCCAGTAGTCCATCCAAGGCAGGGAACGAGCAGTTCTTC